The source of this T cell receptor (beta chain) is a study of T-cell memory formation after mild COVID-19. Study-level background: TCR clusters were largely donor specific.

TCRdb reprocessed the 5' RACE reads with MiXCR, giving one entry per CDR3 protein. The table includes about 390,000 distinct CDR3 sequences, 21% detected once. This clonotype has more than one count but fewer than ten. The antigen remains undetermined. The ends were cut back, 6 bases at V and 8 bases at J, with 13 bases in the middle. This CDR3 is built from 13 residues. Whole-study results and caveats: The pre-infection memory compartment contained some responding clones, suggesting cross-reactive memory joined.

The chain links TRBV12-3 or TRBV12-4 to TRBJ1-4; D remains ambiguous. This TCR derives from an adult woman who had mild COVID-19 (a few samples of this study predate the infection). Cell type and time point are not known. The sample comprised PBMCs or a T cell subset sorted from them (not recorded which). The CDR3 sequence is CASRDPDREKLFF. In nucleotides, the CDR3 is TGTGCCAGCAGGGACCCGGACCGGGAAAAACTGTTTTTT.